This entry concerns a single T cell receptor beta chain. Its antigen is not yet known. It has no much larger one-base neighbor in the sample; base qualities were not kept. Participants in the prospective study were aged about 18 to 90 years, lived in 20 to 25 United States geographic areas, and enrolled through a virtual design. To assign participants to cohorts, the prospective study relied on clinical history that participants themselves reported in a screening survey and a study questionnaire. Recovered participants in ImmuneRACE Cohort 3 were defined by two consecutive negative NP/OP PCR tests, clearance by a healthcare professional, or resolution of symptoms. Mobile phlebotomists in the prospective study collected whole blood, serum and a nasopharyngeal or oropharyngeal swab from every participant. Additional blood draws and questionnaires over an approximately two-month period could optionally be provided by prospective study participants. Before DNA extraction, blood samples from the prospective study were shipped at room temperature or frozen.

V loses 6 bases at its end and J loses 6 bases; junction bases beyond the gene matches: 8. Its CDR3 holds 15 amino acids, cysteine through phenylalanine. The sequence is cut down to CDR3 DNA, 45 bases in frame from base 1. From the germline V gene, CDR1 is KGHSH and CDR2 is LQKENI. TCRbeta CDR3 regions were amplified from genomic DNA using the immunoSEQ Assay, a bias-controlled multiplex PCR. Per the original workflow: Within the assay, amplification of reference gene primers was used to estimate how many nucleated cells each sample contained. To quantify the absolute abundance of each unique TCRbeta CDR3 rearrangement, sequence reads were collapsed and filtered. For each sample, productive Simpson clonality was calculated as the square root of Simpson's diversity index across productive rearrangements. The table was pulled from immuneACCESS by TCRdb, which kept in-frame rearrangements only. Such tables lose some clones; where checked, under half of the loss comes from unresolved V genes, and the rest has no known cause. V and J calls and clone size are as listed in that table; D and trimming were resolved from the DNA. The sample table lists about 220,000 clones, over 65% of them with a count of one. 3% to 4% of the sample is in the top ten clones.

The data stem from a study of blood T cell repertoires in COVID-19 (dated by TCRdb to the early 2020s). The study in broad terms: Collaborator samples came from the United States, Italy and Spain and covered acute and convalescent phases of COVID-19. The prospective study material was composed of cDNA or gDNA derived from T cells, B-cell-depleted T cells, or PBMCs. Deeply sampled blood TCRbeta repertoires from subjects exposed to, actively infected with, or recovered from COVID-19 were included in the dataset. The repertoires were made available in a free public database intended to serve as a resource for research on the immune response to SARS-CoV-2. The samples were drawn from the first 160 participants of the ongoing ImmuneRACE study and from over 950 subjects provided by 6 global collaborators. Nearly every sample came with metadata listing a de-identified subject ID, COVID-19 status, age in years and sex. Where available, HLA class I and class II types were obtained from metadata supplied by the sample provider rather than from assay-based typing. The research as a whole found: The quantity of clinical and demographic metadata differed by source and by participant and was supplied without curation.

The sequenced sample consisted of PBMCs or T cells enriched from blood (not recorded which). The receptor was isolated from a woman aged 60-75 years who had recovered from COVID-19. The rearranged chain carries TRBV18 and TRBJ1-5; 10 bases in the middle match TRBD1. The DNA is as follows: TGTGCCAGCTCGGGGACGACAGGGGGCCTTCAGCCCCAGCATTTT. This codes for CASSGTTGGLQPQHF.